This passage covers 27 T cell receptor beta chains from one sample sequenced in a study of human T cells and chemical hapten exposure. This sample's time point: patch test 3, about 24 weeks after DPC sensitization. Regarding treatment: therapeutic diphenylcyclopropenone sensitization with weekly scalp DPC. TCRdb redid the calling of the RACE reads with MiXCR, one entry per CDR3 protein. The repertoire holds over 55,000 distinct CDR3 sequences, under 15% seen once, with 2.4% in the top ten. Sequenced material: whole blood, taken in connection with sensitization to the hapten diphenylcyclopropenone (DPC). These receptors were collected from a young man with alopecia areata. Some clones in this sample may be carry-over from other donors' samples.

There are many counts of this clonotype. The chain is built from TRBV6-2 or TRBV6-3 and TRBJ2-1, with TRBD2 matching over 11 bases. This CDR3 comprises 15 residues. The germline gives CDR1 MNHEY, CDR2 SVGEGT. The ends lost 6 bases at V and 2 bases at J; junction bases unmatched: 3. This CDR3 reads CASRLAGGTYNEQFF. For the CDR3, the DNA is TGTGCCAGCAGGCTAGCGGGGGGAACCTACAATGAGCAGTTCTTC.

A few counts support this clonotype. The chain couples TRBV5-1 to TRBJ1-5, with D perhaps matching TRBD1 (5 bases). From germline, CDR1 is SGHRS and CDR2 YFSETQ. This CDR3 is 14 amino acids long. V dropped 0 bases and J dropped 9 bases, with 13 bases sitting between them. The CDR3 spells CASSLDRPGGPQHF. CDR3 in DNA: TGCGCCAGCAGCTTGGACAGGCCCGGTGGGCCCCAGCATTTT.

The chain joins TRBV6-5 to TRBJ2-1; TRBD2 matches 12 bases. The CDR3 is 20 amino acids. Trimming removed 0 bases from V and 0 bases from J; junction bases left unmatched: 9. Germline CDR1 reads MNHEY; CDR2 reads SVGAGI. CDR3 in DNA: TGTGCCAGCAGTTACTCGATGTCACTAGCGGGGGGAAGCTCCTACAATGAGCAGTTCTTC. It yields the protein CASSYSMSLAGGSSYNEQFF.

This clonotype was recorded many times. The chain recombines TRBV7-2 with TRBJ1-5, with 7 bases matching TRBD1. CDR1 and CDR2 from the germline V gene are SGHTA and FQGNSA. V was pared by 5 bases and J by 2 bases, with 12 bases of the junction left unmatched. CDR3 length: 17 amino acids. CDR3 sequence (DNA): TGTGCCAGCAGCCCCCGGGACAGCCCTTGGGGCAATCAGCCCCAGCATTTT. Translating it yields CASSPRDSPWGNQPQHF.

J is TRBJ2-4 and V is TRBV29-1; a weak D match, TRBD1 (5 bases). The CDR3 totals 12 residues. The germline CDR1 and CDR2 sequences are SQVTM and ANQGSEA. The germline V and J ends were trimmed by 1 base and 7 bases, with 8 bases remaining between them. The CDR3 coding sequence is TGCAGCGTTGAAGGACAGTGGAACATTCAGTACTTC. Translation gives CSVEGQWNIQYF.

In its sample, this clonotype was seen many times. The J gene is TRBJ2-1, the V gene TRBV20-1, with 8 bases identical to TRBD2. CDR1 DFQATT and CDR2 SNEGSKA come from the germline V gene (reference sequence). With V trimmed by 2 bases and J by 4 bases, 13 bases remained unmatched. The length of the CDR3 is 17 residues. The CDR3 sequence is CSARPTSWRGAYNEQFF. CDR3 nucleotide sequence: TGCAGTGCTAGACCAACTAGCTGGCGGGGGGCTTACAATGAGCAGTTCTTC.

This clonotype was detected many times. J is TRBJ2-7 and V is TRBV29-1; possibly TRBD2 for D (5 bases). The CDR3 contains 14 residues. Trimming pared 6 bases from V and 1 base from J, leaving 16 bases between. The germline V gene encodes CDR1 SQVTM and CDR2 ANQGSEA. CDR3 sequence (DNA): TGCAGCGTCGGGCGGTTGACGGGATCCTACGAGCAGTACTTC. Residues: CSVGRLTGSYEQYF.

This clonotype turned up a few times. This sequence joins TRBV29-1 and TRBJ2-1, with D tentatively TRBD1 (8 bases). CDR1 is SQVTM and CDR2 is ANQGSEA in the germline V gene. V was clipped by 4 bases and J by 8 bases, with 15 bases between them. CDR3 length equals 13 residues. CDR3 amino acids: CSVGTGGEDEQFF. The CDR3 region has the DNA TGCAGCGTTGGAACAGGGGGGGAAGATGAGCAGTTCTTC.

In its sample, this clonotype was seen many times. The chain recombines TRBV5-8 with TRBJ2-4; D is tentatively TRBD1 or TRBD2 (5 bases each). Germline assignment: CDR1 SGHTS and CDR2 YDEGEE. Trimming shortened V by 10 bases and J by 8 bases, and 19 bases separated the two germline ends. CDR3 length equals 13 residues. This CDR3 is CAVDGGVGDIQYF. In DNA, the CDR3 is TGTGCCGTTGATGGAGGCGTGGGGGACATTCAGTACTTC.

This clonotype was observed a handful of times. The rearrangement joins TRBV28 to TRBJ2-5; D gene uncertain. From germline, CDR1 is MDHEN and CDR2 SYDVKM. The length of the CDR3 is 10 residues. The V gene lost 4 bases and the J gene lost 4 bases, with 1 base spanning the gap. The CDR3 loop is CASSSETQYF. The CDR3 nucleotides are TGTGCCAGCAGTTCAGAGACCCAGTACTTC.

This clonotype was seen repeatedly, ten times or more. The rearrangement uses TRBV7-2 and TRBJ1-1; D gene ambiguous. V shed 5 bases and J shed 11 bases, with 18 bases lying between them. CDR3 size: 13 residues. CDR1 is SGHTA and CDR2 is FQGNSA in the germline V gene. The CDR3 spells CASSPGPAGLAFF. The DNA of the CDR3 is TGTGCCAGCAGCCCCGGGCCGGCAGGCTTGGCTTTCTTT.

This clonotype was seen ten or more times. The rearrangement uses TRBV19 and TRBJ1-1, with 12 bases identical to TRBD1. This CDR3 is built from 15 residues. V lost 5 bases and J lost 5; bases outside the gene matches: 6. Germline V gene sequence: CDR1 LNHDA, CDR2 SQIVND (reference sequence). The chain's CDR3 is CASSSGQGALTEAFF. As DNA, the CDR3 is TGTGCCAGTAGTTCGGGACAGGGGGCGCTTACTGAAGCTTTCTTT.

At least ten counts were recorded for this clonotype. The CDR3, as DNA: TGTGCCAGCTCACCACCCGCTCTGAGGGGAAACACTGAAGCTTTCTTT. This encodes CASSPPALRGNTEAFF. The chain links TRBV18 to TRBJ1-1; D might be TRBD1 (5 bases). V was cut by 0 bases and J by 2 bases, with 13 bases left in between. Germline CDR1 and CDR2: KGHSH and LQKENI. The CDR3 loop spans 16 amino acids.

The table lists this clonotype with a few counts. The chain is built from TRBV13 and TRBJ1-1, with TRBD1 as a possible D gene (5 bases). Germline values: CDR1 PRHDT, CDR2 FYEKMQ (reference sequence). The CDR3 spans 14 residues. V was cut by 3 bases and J by 1 base, with 9 bases left in between. The CDR3 here is CASSFLTGNTEAFF. The CDR3 nucleotides read TGTGCCAGCAGCTTCCTAACAGGGAACACTGAAGCTTTCTTT.

The chain links TRBV5-1 to TRBJ2-3; D is unresolved. V was shortened by 0 bases and J by 2 bases, with 7 bases between the two germline ends. The CDR3 totals 14 residues. Germline V CDR1 and CDR2: SGHRS, YFSETQ. CDR3 bases: TGCGCCAGCAGCTTGGAAGTCGACACAGATACGCAGTATTTT. Protein product: CASSLEVDTDTQYF.

Notes on this clonotype: This may stem from a read error, because a much larger clone lies one nucleotide away. This chain uses TRBV20-1 with TRBJ2-7, with D possibly being TRBD1 (6 bases). The CDR3 covers 16 residues. Per the germline V gene, CDR1 is DFQATT and CDR2 is SNEGSKA (reference sequence). V was trimmed by 1 base and J by 0 bases, leaving 16 bases between them. For the CDR3, the DNA is TGCAGTGCTAGAGTACCCGACAGGACCAGCTCCTACGAGCAGTACTTC. Translating it yields CSARVPDRTSSYEQYF.

This clonotype occurred a few times. This sequence joins TRBV5-8 and TRBJ1-5; D ambiguous. The CDR3 is made up of 12 amino acids. Germline lookup yields CDR1 SGHTS and CDR2 YDEGEE. V was trimmed by 1 base and J by 15 bases, leaving 14 bases between them. Here the CDR3 DNA reads TGTGCCAGCAGCTTGTTTGAGGGAACTAGGCATTTT. Amino acids: CASSLFEGTRHF.

As to this clonotype: This may come from a read error, since a much larger clone is one base off. This chain joins TRBV2 and TRBJ2-1; 11 bases agree with TRBD1. The CDR3 loop spans 15 amino acids. Germline V gives CDR1 SNHLY, CDR2 FYNNEI. This CDR3 is CTSIRTGGALNEQFF. The CDR3 nucleotides read TGTACCAGCATTAGGACAGGGGGCGCGTTGAATGAGCAGTTCTTC.

This CDR3 reads CASSVQGNTGELFF. In DNA form, the CDR3 reads TGTGCCAGCAGCGTACAGGGGAACACCGGGGAGCTGTTTTTT. The chain recombines TRBV9 with TRBJ2-2, with a weak D call TRBD1 (5 bases). Trimming left V 1 base short and J 1 base short, with 5 bases between. Germline CDR1 SGDLS, CDR2 YYNGEE. The CDR3 consists of 14 residues.

This clonotype was recorded many times. The chain is built from TRBV6-1 and TRBJ2-7; no definite D call. V lost 8 bases and J 3 bases, leaving 14 bases between the germline ends. The CDR3 runs 13 residues. In germline, CDR1 is MNHNS, CDR2 SASEGT. The CDR3 here is CASVALLIYEQYF. CDR3 DNA sequence: TGTGCCAGCGTGGCCCTCCTTATCTACGAGCAGTACTTC.

This clonotype was recorded many times. V and J are TRBV12-3 or TRBV12-4 and TRBJ2-7, with 8 bases matching TRBD1. The CDR3 is 15 residues long. V lost 4 bases to trimming and J lost 0 bases; unmatched junction nucleotides: 5. The CDR3 sequence is CASSSRTGYSYEQYF. The CDR3 region has the DNA TGTGCCAGCAGTTCCAGGACAGGGTACTCCTACGAGCAGTACTTC.

The chain employs TRBV7-2 and TRBJ2-3; TRBD1 might be the D (5 bases). The CDR3 sequence is 14 residues long. Trimming removed 4 bases from V and 4 bases from J, with 12 bases in between. The germline V gene encodes CDR1 SGHTA and CDR2 FQGNSA. The CDR3 DNA follows: TGTGCCAGCAGCTCAATTAGGGGATCAGATACGCAGTATTTT. Its protein product is CASSSIRGSDTQYF.

The table lists this clonotype with a few counts. CDR3 in amino acids: CASSLDDRAKNIQYF. For the CDR3, the DNA is TGTGCCAGCAGCTTAGATGACAGGGCCAAAAACATTCAGTACTTC. The rearrangement uses TRBV7-6 and TRBJ2-4, with a tentative D call TRBD1 (6 bases). The CDR3 contains 15 residues. Trimming took off 1 base at V and 1 base at J, with 8 bases between the two ends. Germline V lookup: CDR1 SGHVS, CDR2 FNYEAQ.

The V call is TRBV24-1, the J call TRBJ1-2; D gene ambiguous. Trimming stripped 5 bases from V and 6 bases from J, with 6 bases between. Germline loops: CDR1 KGHDR, CDR2 SFDVKD. The CDR3 spans 11 residues. CDR3: CATSGDDGYTF. The CDR3 DNA is TGTGCCACCAGTGGGGATGATGGCTACACCTTC.

This chain links TRBV7-6 with TRBJ2-7; 13 bases are a match to TRBD2. The CDR3 contains 15 residues. V lost 5 bases and J lost 6; bases outside the gene matches: 7. Germline V gene data show CDR1 as SGHVS and CDR2 as FNYEAQ. The CDR3 loop reads CASSPGTSGAIEQYF. The CDR3 nucleotides are TGTGCCAGCAGCCCGGGGACTAGCGGGGCTATCGAGCAGTACTTC.

This clonotype occurred a few times. V gene TRBV9 combines with J gene TRBJ1-1; possibly TRBD1 for D (5 bases). V gave up 3 bases and J gave up 2 bases, with 8 bases separating them. The CDR3 is made up of 13 amino acids. Per germline, CDR1 SGDLS and CDR2 YYNGEE. CDR3 nucleotide sequence: TGTGCCAGCAGCGCGGACAAAAACACTGAAGCTTTCTTT. Translating gives CASSADKNTEAFF.

This clonotype was observed many times. The chain couples TRBV20-1 to TRBJ1-6; D gene ambiguous. The CDR3 has 17 amino acids. From germline, CDR1 is DFQATT and CDR2 SNEGSKA (reference sequence). The ends were cut back, 0 bases at V and 0 bases at J, with 12 bases in the middle. CDR3 in DNA: TGCAGTGCTAGAGATCGGGTCTCCAGCTCCTATAATTCACCCCTCCACTTT. Its protein is CSARDRVSSSYNSPLHF.